This TCR beta chain originates from a study of T cells in Graves' hyperthyroidism and ophthalmopathy. The study's findings and limits: The model predicted ophthalmopathy a median 6.5 months before onset. Blood also carried most thyroid clonotypes expanded above 0.001.

Germline CDR1 is GTSNPN and CDR2 is SVGIG (reference sequence). The V gene lost 6 bases and the J gene lost 0 bases, with 3 bases spanning the gap. The CDR3 is 12 residues long. In regard to this clonotype: The antigen is unknown.

Participants, patients aged 18 to 65, had newly diagnosed hyperthyroidism with a duration under 2 months. The source material, RNA transcripts, was used to amplify TCR beta CDR3 regions. First-round RT-PCR of the TCR CDR3 relied on the HTBI primer set. One entry per CDR3 protein results from TCRdb running MiXCR on the multiplex PCR reads. The table includes 700,000 or so distinct CDR3 sequences, around 15% detected once. The receptor was isolated from a man aged 18-30 years with Graves' hyperthyroidism. Sequenced: blood. V and J are TRBV30 and TRBJ2-6, with D unclear. Here the CDR3 reads CACASGANVLTF. As DNA, the CDR3 is TGTGCCTGCGCCTCTGGGGCCAACGTCCTGACTTTC. The complete variable domain, with remaining parts taken from reference TRBV30 and TRBJ2-6, reads SQTIHQWPATLVQPVGSPLSLECTVEGTSNPNLYWYRQAAGRGLQLLFYSVGIGQISSEVPQNLSASRPQDRQFILSSKKLLLSDSGFYLCACASGANVLTFGAGSRLTVL.